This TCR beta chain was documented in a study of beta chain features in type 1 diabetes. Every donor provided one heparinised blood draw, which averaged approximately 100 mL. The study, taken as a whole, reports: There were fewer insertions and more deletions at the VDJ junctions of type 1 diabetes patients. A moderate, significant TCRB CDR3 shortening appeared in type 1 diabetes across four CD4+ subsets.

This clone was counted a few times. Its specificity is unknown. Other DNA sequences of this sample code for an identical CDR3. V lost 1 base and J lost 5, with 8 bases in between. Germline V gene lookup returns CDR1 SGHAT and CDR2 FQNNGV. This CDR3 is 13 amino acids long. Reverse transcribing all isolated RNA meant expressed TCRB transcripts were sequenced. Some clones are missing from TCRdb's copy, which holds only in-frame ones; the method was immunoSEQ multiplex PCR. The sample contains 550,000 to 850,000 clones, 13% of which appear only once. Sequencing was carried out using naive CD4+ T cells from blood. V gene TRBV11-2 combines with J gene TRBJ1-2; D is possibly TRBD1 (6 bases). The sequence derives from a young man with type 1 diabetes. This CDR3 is CASSLGQDYGYTF. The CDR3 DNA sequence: TGTGCCAGCAGCTTAGGACAGGATTATGGCTACACCTTC. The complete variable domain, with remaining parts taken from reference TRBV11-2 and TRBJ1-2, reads EAGVAQSPRYKIIEKRQSVAFWCNPISGHATLYWYQQILGQGPKLLIQFQNNGVVDDSQLPKDRFSAERLKGVDSTLKIQPAKLEDSAVYLCASSLGQDYGYTFGSGTRLTVV.